A selection of T cell receptor beta chains follows, all from one sample in a study of a mutant IDH1 vaccine in newly diagnosed glioma. No antigen has been assigned to these receptors. The data were produced by immunoSEQ multiplex PCR, yet TCRdb's version contains in-frame clones alone and is incomplete. The data hold more than 55,000 clones, with approximately 80% observed a single time. The sample in question was PBMCs, obtained from a glioma patient whose treatment included an IDH1 peptide vaccine. The receptors derive from a man in his thirties or forties with glioma. The CDR3 runs from the conserved cysteine through the conserved F or W. D genes are given only for firm matches. Clone sizes are given selectively: once, few, many, or a class where the clone is expanded.

13 | TRBD1 | TRBJ1-5 | - | TRBV28 | TGTCGAACAGGGGTGACGCGCAATCAGCCCCAGCATTTT | CRTGVTRNQPQHF
15 | - | TRBJ1-6 | - | TRBV10-1 | TGCGCCAGCCAAAAGTCGGGAACAGATAATTCACCCCTCCACTTT | CASQKSGTDNSPLHF
15 | - | TRBJ2-2 | few | TRBV9 | TGTGCCAGCAGCGCAAACAGGGTGAACACCGGGGAGCTGTTTTTT | CASSANRVNTGELFF
15 | - | TRBJ2-5 | - | TRBV11-2 | TGTGCCAGCAGCTTAGGGACTCAGGGTCAAGAGACCCAGTACTTC | CASSLGTQGQETQYF
16 | TRBD1 | TRBJ2-7 | - | TRBV27 | TGTGCCAGCAGTTTGGGACCCGGGACAGGGGGTTACGAGCAGTACTTC | CASSLGPGTGGYEQYF
16 | TRBD2 | TRBJ2-3 | - | TRBV5-6 | TGTGCCAGCAGCTACTTCAGCGGGGCAGGGACAGATACGCAGTATTTT | CASSYFSGAGTDTQYF
14 | - | TRBJ2-7 | few | TRBV13 | TGTGCCAGCAGCTTACGCCAGGGCTCCTACGAGCAGTACTTC | CASSLRQGSYEQYF
16 | - | TRBJ2-4 | - | TRBV2 | TGTGCCAGCAGTGGAAGCAGCCTGATAGCCAAAAACATTCAGTACTTC | CASSGSSLIAKNIQYF
12 | - | TRBJ2-7 | - | TRBV30 | TGTGCCTGGAGTTCGGGATCCTACGAGCAGTACTTC | CAWSSGSYEQYF
17 | TRBD1 | TRBJ1-4 | - | TRBV4-1 | TGCGCCAGCAGCCTGGGACAGGGGTTCGGTCCTACTGAAAAACTGTTTTTT | CASSLGQGFGPTEKLFF
13 | TRBD1 | TRBJ1-1 | - | TRBV5-6 | TGTGCCAGCAGTCGTGGGACAGGGGAAGGAGCTTTCTTT | CASSRGTGEGAFF
18 | - | TRBJ1-2 | - | TRBV19 | TGTGCCAGTAGTCCTCGGGGTCTTGGGCAGCCGGCCTTTTATGGCTACACCTTC | CASSPRGLGQPAFYGYTF
15 | - | TRBJ1-2 | few | TRBV7-8 | TGTGCCAGCAGTAGTAGTCGTGGACGGGGCTATGGCTACACCTTC | CASSSSRGRGYGYTF
16 | TRBD1 | TRBJ1-1 | - | TRBV5-1 | TGCGCCAGCAGCTTACGGGGACAGGGCTTGAACACTGAAGCTTTCTTT | CASSLRGQGLNTEAFF
20 | - | TRBJ1-1 | - | TRBV10-1 | TGCGCCCCCCTTTCGGAGACGATCAGGAGTTCCTCCCCAATTACGACTGAAGCTTTCTTT | CAPLSETIRSSSPITTEAFF
17 | - | TRBJ2-2 | - | TRBV18 | TGTGCCAGCTGCACCACGGGGGCATCGGACTGCACCGGGGAGCTGTTTTTT | CASCTTGASDCTGELFF
13 | - | TRBJ2-7 | - | TRBV7-8 | TGTGCCAGCAGCTTAGCGCGGGGCTACGAGCAGTACTTC | CASSLARGYEQYF
11 | - | TRBJ2-3 | - | TRBV29-1 | TGCAGCGTTGCGGGCACAGATACGCAGTATTTT | CSVAGTDTQYF
11 | - | TRBJ2-1 | - | TRBV20-1 | TGCAGTGCTCAAAGACCCGGCGGGCAGTTCTTC | CSAQRPGGQFF
15 | - | TRBJ1-1 | - | TRBV11-3 | TGTGCCAGCAGCTTAGATGGTCGGATGAACACTGAAGCTTTCTTT | CASSLDGRMNTEAFF
13 | - | TRBJ1-4 | - | TRBV28 | TGTGCCAGCAGTTGGCGGGGAGATGAAAAACTGTTTTTT | CASSWRGDEKLFF
15 | - | TRBJ2-2 | - | TRBV9 | TGTGCCAGCAGCGTAGCTCGGGCGAACACCGGGGAGCTGTTTTTT | CASSVARANTGELFF
14 | TRBD1 | TRBJ2-2 | - | TRBV6-1 | TGTGCACTTTGGAGACAGGGAAGAGGCGGGGAGCTGTTTTTT | CALWRQGRGGELFF
14 | - | TRBJ2-1 | - | TRBV9 | TGTGCCAGCAGCGTGGTCCCAACCTACAATGAGCAGTTCTTC | CASSVVPTYNEQFF
16 | - | TRBJ1-5 | - | TRBV7-9 | TGTGCCAGCAGCCCGCCCACTTATTATAGCAATCAGCCCCAGCATTTT | CASSPPTYYSNQPQHF
15 | TRBD1 | TRBJ2-4 | few | TRBV6-5 | TGTGCCAGCAGTTACAAACCAGGGGGCGGAAACATTCAGTACTTC | CASSYKPGGGNIQYF
17 | TRBD2 | TRBJ2-3 | - | TRBV5-1 | TGCGCCAGCAGCTTGGGACTAGCGGGGGTGAGCACAGATACGCAGTATTTT | CASSLGLAGVSTDTQYF
14 | - | TRBJ1-5 | - | TRBV6-1 | TGTGCCAGCAGTGAAGTCGGAAGCAATCAGCCCCAGCATTTT | CASSEVGSNQPQHF
15 | TRBD1 | TRBJ2-7 | - | TRBV15 | TGTGCCACCAGCAGAGACAGGACAGGTGCTGGAGAGCAGTACTTC | CATSRDRTGAGEQYF
18 | TRBD1 | TRBJ2-1 | - | TRBV6-1 | TGTGCCAGCAGTGAAGAAACGGTTGGGACAGGGTGGATGCATGAGCAGTTCTTC | CASSEETVGTGWMHEQFF
15 | TRBD1 | TRBJ1-2 | once | TRBV27 | TGTGCCAGCAGTTTAAAGGGGGCCTCCAACTATGGCTACACCTTC | CASSLKGASNYGYTF
13 | TRBD1 | TRBJ1-1 | - | TRBV4-1 | TGCGCCAGCAGCCTACAGGGGGCAACTGAAGCTTTCTTT | CASSLQGATEAFF
15 | TRBD1 | TRBJ2-1 | - | TRBV5-1 | TGCGCCAGCAGCTTGGCCTTTGGACAGGGGATTGAGCAGTTCTTC | CASSLAFGQGIEQFF
13 | - | TRBJ2-3 | - | TRBV5-8 | TGTGCCAGCAGCAAAAAGGCTGCAGATACGCAGTATTTT | CASSKKAADTQYF
15 | TRBD1 | TRBJ1-6 | - | TRBV14 | TGTGCCAGCAGCCCTTGGACAGGGTTAGATTCACCCCTCCACTTT | CASSPWTGLDSPLHF
13 | - | TRBJ1-2 | - | TRBV6-1 | TGTGCCAGCAGTGAAAGGGATCTGTTTGGCTACACCTTC | CASSERDLFGYTF
15 | - | TRBJ2-1 | - | TRBV7-2 | TGTGCCAGCAGCTTAGGGGACGGATCCTACAATGAGCAGTTCTTC | CASSLGDGSYNEQFF
19 | - | TRBJ2-1 | - | TRBV12-5 | TGTGCTAGTGGTTTGACTAGTAAGGGCACTCCCACCTACCAGGATGAGCAGTTCTTC | CASGLTSKGTPTYQDEQFF
15 | - | TRBJ2-2 | once | TRBV9 | TGTGCCAGCAGCGTAGGTCCGCGCTTGGCCGGGGAGCTGTTTTTT | CASSVGPRLAGELFF
15 | - | TRBJ2-7 | - | TRBV5-1 | TGCGCCAGCAGCTTGGGAGGGTCCGGTCCCTACGAGCAGTACTTC | CASSLGGSGPYEQYF
15 | - | TRBJ1-5 | - | TRBV19 | TGTGCCAGTAGTGACGACTCCCCCGGAATGGTGCCCCAGCATTTT | CASSDDSPGMVPQHF
16 | TRBD2 | TRBJ2-2 | - | TRBV7-8 | TGTGCCAGCAGCCCCTTGGGGGGGGAAAGGACCGGGGAGCTGTTTTTT | CASSPLGGERTGELFF
19 | TRBD1 | TRBJ1-2 | - | TRBV9 | TGTGCCAGCAGCGTATCCCTCATCCCTCAGGGGGTTTTGGACTATGGCTACACCTTC | CASSVSLIPQGVLDYGYTF
12 | - | TRBJ1-1 | - | TRBV30 | TGTGCCTGGAGGGTTGAGAACACTGAAGCTTTCTTT | CAWRVENTEAFF
15 | - | TRBJ2-2 | - | TRBV2 | TGTGCCAGCAGCGCCGGGACACCGAACACCGGGGAGCTGTTTTTT | CASSAGTPNTGELFF
12 | - | TRBJ1-6 | few | TRBV19 | TGTGCCAGTAGTATCGGGTCAGGGCCCCTCCACTTT | CASSIGSGPLHF
11 | - | TRBJ1-2 | - | TRBV19 | TGTGCCAGTACCGAGGGCTATGGCTACACCTTC | CASTEGYGYTF
12 | - | TRBJ2-1 | - | TRBV25-1 | TGTGCCAGCAGTGAACCGTACGGTGAGCAGTTCTTC | CASSEPYGEQFF
15 | TRBD1 | TRBJ1-2 | - | TRBV19 | TGTGCCAGTAGTATAACCGGGACAGCAGACTATGGCTACACCTTC | CASSITGTADYGYTF
15 | TRBD2 | TRBJ2-5 | - | TRBV29-1 | TGCAGCGTTGAGGGTTTTAGCGGGGGGTCAGAGAGCCAGTACTTC | CSVEGFSGGSESQYF
15 | - | TRBJ2-3 | - | TRBV7-9 | TGTGCCAGCAGCCATCCTGAGGGGCAAATAGATACGCAGTATTTT | CASSHPEGQIDTQYF